This passage covers 24 T cell receptor beta chains from one sample sequenced in a study of T cell responses to AZD1222 COVID-19 vaccine (dated by TCRdb to the early 2020s). The library was generated by the immunoSEQ multiplex PCR assay. The table comes from immuneACCESS by way of TCRdb, which keeps in-frame sequences with V and J called. Part of the clones is missing from these tables; in studies checked, under half for an unresolved V gene and the rest for unknown reasons. In all, the sample holds under 110,000 clones, and 90% of those were seen once. Of the sample, over 4.5% is held by the ten largest clones. Explained via the paper, the time point label denotes: baseline before first vaccination. The sequenced sample was peripheral blood, obtained on day 0 of AZD1222 vaccination. The receptors were gathered from an adult in good health.

This rearrangement joins TRBV5-1 to TRBJ1-2; 8 bases align to TRBD1. J gave up 6 bases and V 3 bases, and 4 bases lay outside the gene matches. This CDR3 comprises 13 residues. CDR1 is SGHRS and CDR2 is YFSETQ in the germline V gene. CDR3 sequence: CASSSGQGHGYTF. In DNA form, the CDR3 reads TGCGCCAGCAGCTCAGGACAGGGCCATGGCTACACCTTC.

The sample holds a few counts of this clone. The chain recombines TRBV7-9 with TRBJ2-7, with 13 positions matching TRBD2. The CDR3 loop spans 15 amino acids. Germline V CDR1 and CDR2: SEHNR, FQNEAQ (reference sequence). V lost 5 bases to trimming and J lost 7 bases; unmatched junction nucleotides: 8. The DNA for the CDR3 is TGTGCCAGCAGCCAAGGGACTAGCGGGGTGCGGGAGCAGTACTTC. This translates into CASSQGTSGVREQYF. Together with reference TRBV7-9 and TRBJ2-7, the CDR3 gives the full variable domain: DTGVSQNPRHKITKRGQNVTFRCDPISEHNRLYWYRQTLGQGPEFLTYFQNEAQLEKSRLLSDRFSAERPKGSFSTLEIQRTEQGDSAMYLCASSQGTSGVREQYFGPGTRLTVT.

The V and J genes are TRBV6-2 or TRBV6-3 and TRBJ1-1; D is possibly TRBD1 (6 bases). This CDR3 has 14 residues. Germline CDR1 MNHEY, CDR2 SVGEGT. V was shortened by 4 bases and J by 7 bases, with 16 bases between the two germline ends. CDR3 region: CASSSVVRGSEAFF. The CDR3, as DNA: TGTGCCAGCAGTTCCGTCGTCAGGGGCAGTGAAGCTTTCTTT.

V usage is TRBV5-1 and J usage is TRBJ2-5; D is undetermined. The length of the CDR3 is 11 residues. The germline V gene has CDR1 SGHRS and CDR2 YFSETQ. V lost 0 bases to trimming and J lost 5 bases, with 2 bases between them. Here the CDR3 reads CASSLAETQYF. Here the CDR3 DNA reads TGCGCCAGCAGCTTGGCGGAGACCCAGTACTTC. Full variable domain (remainder filled in from reference TRBV5-1 and TRBJ2-5): KAGVTQTPRYLIKTRGQQVTLSCSPISGHRSVSWYQQTPGQGLQFLFEYFSETQRNKGNFPGRFSGRQFSNSRSEMNVSTLELGDSALYLCASSLAETQYFGPGTRLLVL.

The chain couples TRBV5-4 to TRBJ1-5, with D possibly matching TRBD1 (6 bases). Trimming removed 0 bases at V and 0 bases at J, with 10 bases between. This CDR3 comprises 16 residues. Germline CDR1 is SGHNT and CDR2 is YYREEE (reference sequence). The CDR3 DNA sequence: TGTGCCAGCAGCTTGGATGGGACAAATAGCAATCAGCCCCAGCATTTT. This encodes CASSLDGTNSNQPQHF.

The rearrangement uses TRBV7-6 and TRBJ2-2; TRBD1 agrees at 8 bases. This CDR3 is 15 amino acids long. Trimming took 5 bases from V and 4 from J; bases not matched to a gene: 6. Looked up from germline, CDR1 is SGHVS and CDR2 is FNYEAQ. The CDR3 DNA follows: TGTGCCAGCAGCCTCGGACAGGGAGGCACCGGGGAGCTGTTTTTT. It translates to CASSLGQGGTGELFF.

The rearrangement joins TRBV28 to TRBJ2-7; the match to TRBD2 covers 9 bases. There are 14 residues in the CDR3. After removal of 2 bases from V and 3 bases from J, the junction contained 2 bases not matched to a gene. From germline, CDR1 is MDHEN and CDR2 SYDVKM. The CDR3 here is CASSLAGGDYEQYF. CDR3 sequence (DNA): TGTGCCAGCAGTTTAGCGGGAGGGGACTACGAGCAGTACTTC.

A few counts support this clone. V is TRBV11-2 and J is TRBJ2-3; D is unclear. CDR3 length: 13 residues. Trimming stripped 5 bases from V and 2 bases from J, with 8 bases between. CDR1 and CDR2 (germline): SGHAT, FQNNGV. The CDR3 is CASSPWTTDTQYF. DNA of the CDR3: TGTGCCAGCAGCCCCTGGACCACAGATACGCAGTATTTT. The full variable domain, with the rest looked up from reference TRBV11-2 and TRBJ2-3, is EAGVAQSPRYKIIEKRQSVAFWCNPISGHATLYWYQQILGQGPKLLIQFQNNGVVDDSQLPKDRFSAERLKGVDSTLKIQPAKLEDSAVYLCASSPWTTDTQYFGPGTRLTVL.

The rearrangement links TRBV12-3 or TRBV12-4 to TRBJ1-2; D ambiguous. V was cut by 4 bases and J by 4 bases, with 10 bases left in between. The CDR3 totals 13 residues. The CDR3 spells CASSWGRSYGYTF. The CDR3 DNA reads TGTGCCAGCAGTTGGGGTCGATCCTATGGCTACACCTTC.

The chain uses TRBV28 and TRBJ2-6; D gene unclear. Germline CDR1 and CDR2: MDHEN and SYDVKM. The V gene lost 4 bases and the J gene lost 1 base, with 8 bases spanning the gap. CDR3 length equals 15 residues. The CDR3 protein is CASSSQGSGANVLTF. The CDR3 bases are TGTGCCAGCAGTTCACAAGGGTCTGGGGCCAACGTCCTGACTTTC.

The V call is TRBV5-4, the J call TRBJ2-1; D remains unclear. With 0 bases removed from V and 0 bases from J, the gap between germline ends came to 10 bases. Germline loops: CDR1 SGHNT, CDR2 YYREEE (reference sequence). There are 16 residues in the CDR3. The CDR3: CASSLDGYSSYNEQFF. CDR3 nucleotides: TGTGCCAGCAGCTTGGATGGCTACAGCTCCTACAATGAGCAGTTCTTC.

Of note for this clone: Germline and junction disagree at one end, which may indicate a read error. The V call is TRBV18, the J call TRBJ1-6; D not resolved. The CDR3 runs 15 residues. Germline V gives CDR1 KGHSH, CDR2 LQKENI. The CDR3 spells CASLPVGRDNSPLHF. The CDR3 nucleotides read TGTGCCAGCTTACCAGTCGGCAGAGATAATTCACCCCTCCACTTT.

The rearrangement joins TRBV5-1 to TRBJ2-1; 7 bases agree with TRBD1. In germline, CDR1 is SGHRS, CDR2 YFSETQ. This CDR3 region has 15 residues. The junction had 6 bases not matched to a gene; V was cut back by 1 base and J by 5 bases. CDR3: CASSLRTGGNNEQFF. In nucleotides, the CDR3 is TGCGCCAGCAGCTTGAGGACAGGAGGTAACAATGAGCAGTTCTTC.

The chain links TRBV7-7 to TRBJ2-3, with 7 bases aligning to TRBD1. This CDR3 region has 13 residues. Unmatched junction bases numbered 3, after V lost 1 base and J lost 8 bases. Germline CDR1 and CDR2: SSHAT and FNYEAQ (reference sequence). The CDR3 DNA reads as TGTGCCAGCAGCTTAGACAAGGGGGCTACGCAGTATTTT. This sequence encodes CASSLDKGATQYF.

V is TRBV4-3 and J is TRBJ1-1, with D tentatively TRBD1 (5 bases). The CDR3 consists of 14 residues. The germline V gene has CDR1 LGHNA and CDR2 YSLEER. The V gene lost 0 bases and the J gene lost 4 bases, with 9 bases spanning the gap. CDR3 nucleotides: TGCGCCAGCAGCCAAGATGGGGGGGGCACTGAAGCTTTCTTT. Its translation: CASSQDGGGTEAFF.

The rearrangement links TRBV2 to TRBJ2-1; 11 bases align to TRBD2. CDR3 length: 16 amino acids. In germline, CDR1 is SNHLY, CDR2 FYNNEI. Trimming took 8 bases from V and 0 from J; bases not matched to a gene: 6. CDR3 DNA sequence: TGTGCCAGCCGGTCTAGCGGGAGGAGCTCCTACAATGAGCAGTTCTTC. Protein product: CASRSSGRSSYNEQFF.

V usage is TRBV10-1 and J usage is TRBJ2-3, with TRBD2 matching over 12 bases. The V gene end was trimmed by 2 bases and the J gene end by 6 bases; junction bases not matched to a gene: 3. The CDR3 length is 15 residues. CDR1 is WNHNN and CDR2 is SYGVQD in the germline V gene (reference sequence). CDR3 in DNA: TGCGCCAGCAGTGAGCTAGCGGGAGGGCGCGATACGCAGTATTTT. This sequence encodes CASSELAGGRDTQYF.

This clone has a handful of counts. The rearrangement links TRBV7-2 to TRBJ1-2; 7 nucleotides agree with TRBD1. Germline CDR1 reads SGHTA; CDR2 reads FQGNSA. The CDR3 runs to 18 residues. V shed 1 base and J 2 bases; nucleotides not matched to a gene: 13. The CDR3 region is CASSLDSGQSVTNYGYTF. CDR3 nucleotides: TGTGCCAGCAGCTTAGACTCGGGACAGAGCGTTACGAACTATGGCTACACCTTC.

The rearrangement joins TRBV7-3 to TRBJ1-1; tentatively, D is TRBD1 (5 bases). The CDR3 consists of 13 residues. V shed 5 bases and J shed 3 bases, with 10 bases lying between them. Germline assignment: CDR1 SGHTA and CDR2 FQGTGA. CDR3 amino acids: CASSQGADTEAFF. CDR3 in DNA: TGTGCCAGCAGCCAAGGGGCGGACACTGAAGCTTTCTTT.

The V call is TRBV5-4, the J call TRBJ1-2; no reliable D call. The germline CDR1 and CDR2 sequences are SGHNT and YYREEE (reference sequence). There are 15 residues in the CDR3. V was shortened by 0 bases and J by 0 bases, with 9 bases between the two germline ends. CDR3 residues: CASSLAVSTNYGYTF. DNA for the CDR3: TGTGCCAGCAGCTTGGCCGTCAGTACTAACTATGGCTACACCTTC.

V and J are TRBV7-8 and TRBJ1-3; D is ambiguous. Germline V gives CDR1 SGHVS, CDR2 FQNEAQ. The CDR3 totals 15 residues. V was cut by 1 base and J by 0 bases, with 7 bases left in between. The CDR3 DNA sequence: TGTGCCAGCAGCTTAGAGCCCACCTCTGGAAACACCATATATTTT. It specifies CASSLEPTSGNTIYF. Supplemented by reference TRBV7-8 and TRBJ1-3, the full variable domain reads GAGVSQSPRYKVAKRGQDVALRCDPISGHVSLFWYQQALGQGPEFLTYFQNEAQLDKSGLPSDRFFAERPEGSVSTLKIQRTQQEDSAVYLCASSLEPTSGNTIYFGEGSWLTVV.

This CDR3 reads CASSLTASNPFYGYTF. The CDR3 region has the DNA TGTGCCAGCAGCTTAACAGCCTCGAACCCATTCTATGGCTACACCTTC. The chain uses TRBV7-2 and TRBJ1-2; no reliable D call. The CDR3 loop spans 16 amino acids. V was clipped by 2 bases and J by 4 bases, with 17 bases between them. Germline V gene data show CDR1 as SGHTA and CDR2 as FQGNSA.

The gene calls are TRBV2 and TRBJ1-5, with D perhaps matching TRBD1 (6 bases). CDR1 is SNHLY and CDR2 is FYNNEI in the germline V gene. Trimming cost V 1 base and J 0 bases, with 22 bases left between them. The CDR3 is made up of 20 amino acids. CDR3 loop: CASSEGRGARRIASNQPQHF. In DNA form, the CDR3 reads TGTGCCAGCAGTGAAGGGCGGGGGGCCAGGAGAATTGCTAGCAATCAGCCCCAGCATTTT.

This rearrangement joins TRBV11-2 to TRBJ1-1, with a tentative D call TRBD1 (5 bases). Trimming took off 1 base at V and 1 base at J, with 7 bases between the two ends. CDR3 length: 14 residues. Germline values: CDR1 SGHAT, CDR2 FQNNGV. The CDR3 sequence: CASSLAQGNTEAFF. The CDR3 DNA follows: TGTGCCAGCAGCTTAGCCCAGGGGAACACTGAAGCTTTCTTT.